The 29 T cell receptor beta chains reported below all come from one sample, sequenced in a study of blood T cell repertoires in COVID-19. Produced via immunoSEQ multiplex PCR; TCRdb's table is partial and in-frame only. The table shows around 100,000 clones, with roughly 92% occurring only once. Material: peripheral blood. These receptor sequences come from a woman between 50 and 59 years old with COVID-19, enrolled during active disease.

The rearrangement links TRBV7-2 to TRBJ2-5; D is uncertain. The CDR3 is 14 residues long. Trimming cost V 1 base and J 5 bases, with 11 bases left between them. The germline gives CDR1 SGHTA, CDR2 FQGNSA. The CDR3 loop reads CASSLEAWAETQYF. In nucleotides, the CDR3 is TGTGCCAGCAGCTTAGAGGCGTGGGCTGAGACCCAGTACTTC.

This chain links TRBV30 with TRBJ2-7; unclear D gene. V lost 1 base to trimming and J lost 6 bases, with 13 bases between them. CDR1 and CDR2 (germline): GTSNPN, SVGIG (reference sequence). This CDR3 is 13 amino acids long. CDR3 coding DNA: TGTGCCTGGAGTGCAATGCAGTGGTCCGAGCAGTACGTC. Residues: CAWSAMQWSEQYV.

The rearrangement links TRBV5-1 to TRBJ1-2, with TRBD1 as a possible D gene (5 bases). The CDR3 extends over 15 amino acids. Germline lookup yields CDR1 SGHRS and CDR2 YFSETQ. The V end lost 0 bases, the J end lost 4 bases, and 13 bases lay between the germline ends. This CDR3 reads CASSLAYRDSYGYTF. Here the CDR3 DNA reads TGCGCCAGCAGCTTGGCCTATCGCGACAGCTATGGCTACACCTTC.

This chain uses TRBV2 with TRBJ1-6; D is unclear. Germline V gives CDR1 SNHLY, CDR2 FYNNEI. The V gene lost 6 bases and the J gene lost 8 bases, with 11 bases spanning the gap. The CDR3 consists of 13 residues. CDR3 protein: CASRETRDSPLHF. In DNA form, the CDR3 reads TGTGCCAGCAGGGAGACCCGCGATTCACCCCTCCACTTT. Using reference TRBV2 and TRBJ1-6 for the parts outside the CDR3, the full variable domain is EPEVTQTPSHQVTQMGQEVILRCVPISNHLYFYWYRQILGQKVEFLVSFYNNEISEKSEIFDDQFSVERPDGSNFTLKIRSTKLEDSAMYFCASRETRDSPLHFGNGTRLTVT.

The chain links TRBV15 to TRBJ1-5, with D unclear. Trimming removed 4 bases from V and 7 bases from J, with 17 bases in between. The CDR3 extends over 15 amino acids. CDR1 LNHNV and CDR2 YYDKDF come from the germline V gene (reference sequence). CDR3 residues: CATSTRERPGQPQHF. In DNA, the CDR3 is TGTGCCACCAGCACCCGGGAGCGCCCTGGCCAGCCCCAGCATTTT.

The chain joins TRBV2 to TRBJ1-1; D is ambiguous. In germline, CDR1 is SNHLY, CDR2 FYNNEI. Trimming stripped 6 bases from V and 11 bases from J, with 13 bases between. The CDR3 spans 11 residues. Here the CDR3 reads CASRSDSGAFF. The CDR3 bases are TGTGCCAGCAGGTCAGACTCCGGGGCTTTCTTT. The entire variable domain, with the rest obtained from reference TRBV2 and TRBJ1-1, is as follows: EPEVTQTPSHQVTQMGQEVILRCVPISNHLYFYWYRQILGQKVEFLVSFYNNEISEKSEIFDDQFSVERPDGSNFTLKIRSTKLEDSAMYFCASRSDSGAFFGQGTRLTVV.

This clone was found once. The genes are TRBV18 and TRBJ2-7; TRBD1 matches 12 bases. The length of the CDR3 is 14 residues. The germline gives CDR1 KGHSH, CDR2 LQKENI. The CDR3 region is CASSRDPGQGALVV. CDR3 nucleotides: TGTGCCAGCTCACGAGACCCGGGACAGGGGGCTTTAGTAGTC.

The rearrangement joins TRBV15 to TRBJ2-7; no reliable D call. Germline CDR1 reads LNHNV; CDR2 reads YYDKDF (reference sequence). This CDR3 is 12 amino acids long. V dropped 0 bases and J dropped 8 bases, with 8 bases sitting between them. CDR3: CATSRDTGQQYF. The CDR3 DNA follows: TGTGCCACCAGCAGAGATACGGGTCAGCAGTACTTC. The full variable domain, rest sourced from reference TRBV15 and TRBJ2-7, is DAMVIQNPRYQVTQFGKPVTLSCSQTLNHNVMYWYQQKSSQAPKLLFHYYDKDFNNEADTPDNFQSRRPNTSFCFLDIRSPGLGDTAMYLCATSRDTGQQYFGPGTRLTVT.

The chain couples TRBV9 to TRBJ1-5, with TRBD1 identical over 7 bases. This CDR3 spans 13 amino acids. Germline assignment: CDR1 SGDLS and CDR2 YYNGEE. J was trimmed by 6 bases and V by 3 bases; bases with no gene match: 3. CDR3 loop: CASSDQGGQPQHF. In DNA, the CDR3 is TGTGCCAGCAGCGACCAGGGGGGTCAGCCCCAGCATTTT.

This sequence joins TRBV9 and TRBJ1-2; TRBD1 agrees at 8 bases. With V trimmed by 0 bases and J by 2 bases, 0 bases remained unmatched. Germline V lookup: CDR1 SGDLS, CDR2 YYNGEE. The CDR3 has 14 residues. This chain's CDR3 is CASSVGTGNYGYTF. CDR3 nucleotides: TGTGCCAGCAGCGTAGGGACAGGGAACTATGGCTACACCTTC.

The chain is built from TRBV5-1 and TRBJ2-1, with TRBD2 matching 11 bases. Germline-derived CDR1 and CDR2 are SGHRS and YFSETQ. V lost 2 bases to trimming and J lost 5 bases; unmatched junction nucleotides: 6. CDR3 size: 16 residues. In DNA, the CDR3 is TGCGCCAGCAGCTTCAAGACTAGCGGGGATGACAATGAGCAGTTCTTC. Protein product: CASSFKTSGDDNEQFF.

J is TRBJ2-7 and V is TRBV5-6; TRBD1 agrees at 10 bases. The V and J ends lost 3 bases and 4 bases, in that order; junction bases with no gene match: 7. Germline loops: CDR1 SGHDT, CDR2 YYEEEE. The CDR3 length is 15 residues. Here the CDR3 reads CASSSLGTGAYEQYF. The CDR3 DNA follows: TGTGCCAGCAGCTCCTTGGGGACAGGGGCTTACGAGCAGTACTTC.

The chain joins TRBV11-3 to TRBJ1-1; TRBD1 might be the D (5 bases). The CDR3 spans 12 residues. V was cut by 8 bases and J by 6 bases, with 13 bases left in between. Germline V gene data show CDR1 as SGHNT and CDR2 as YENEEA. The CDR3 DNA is TGTGCCAGCGCCAAGGGGATGGCTGAAGCTTTCTTT. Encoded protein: CASAKGMAEAFF.

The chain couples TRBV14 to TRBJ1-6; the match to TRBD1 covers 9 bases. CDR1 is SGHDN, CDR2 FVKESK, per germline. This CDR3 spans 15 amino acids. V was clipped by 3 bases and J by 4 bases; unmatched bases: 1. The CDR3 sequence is CASSQGQGYNSPLHF. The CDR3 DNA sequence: TGTGCCAGCAGCCAGGGACAGGGTTATAATTCACCCCTCCACTTT.

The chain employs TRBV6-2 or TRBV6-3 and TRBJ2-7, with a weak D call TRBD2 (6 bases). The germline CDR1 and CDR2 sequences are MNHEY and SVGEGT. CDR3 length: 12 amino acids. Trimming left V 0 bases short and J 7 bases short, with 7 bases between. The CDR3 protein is CASSYSSGEQYV. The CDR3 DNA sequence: TGTGCCAGCAGTTACTCCAGCGGGGAGCAGTACGTC.

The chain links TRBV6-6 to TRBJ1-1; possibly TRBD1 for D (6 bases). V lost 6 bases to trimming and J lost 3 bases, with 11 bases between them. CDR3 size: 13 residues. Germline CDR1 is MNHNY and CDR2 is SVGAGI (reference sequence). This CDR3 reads CASSLNRDTEAFF. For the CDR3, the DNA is TGTGCCAGCAGCCTGAACAGGGACACTGAAGCTTTCTTT.

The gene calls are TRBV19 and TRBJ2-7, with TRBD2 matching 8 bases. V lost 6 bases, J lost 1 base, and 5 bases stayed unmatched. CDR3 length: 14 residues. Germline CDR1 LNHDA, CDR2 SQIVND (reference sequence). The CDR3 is CASSGSGASYEQYF. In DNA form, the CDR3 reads TGTGCCAGTAGCGGTAGCGGGGCTTCCTACGAGCAGTACTTC.

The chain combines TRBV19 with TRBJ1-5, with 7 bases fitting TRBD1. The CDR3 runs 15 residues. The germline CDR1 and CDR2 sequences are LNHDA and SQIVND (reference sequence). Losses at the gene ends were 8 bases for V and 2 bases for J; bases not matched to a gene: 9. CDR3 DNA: TGTGCCAGTGCGATCCAGGGGGGAGGCAATCAGCCCCAGCATTTT. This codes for CASAIQGGGNQPQHF.

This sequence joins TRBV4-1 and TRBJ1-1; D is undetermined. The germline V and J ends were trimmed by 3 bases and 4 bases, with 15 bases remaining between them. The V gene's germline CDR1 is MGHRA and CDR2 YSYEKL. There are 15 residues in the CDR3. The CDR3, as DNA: TGCGCCAGCAGCCAGGGGAGCCTCCGGGGCACTGAAGCTTTCTTT. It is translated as CASSQGSLRGTEAFF.

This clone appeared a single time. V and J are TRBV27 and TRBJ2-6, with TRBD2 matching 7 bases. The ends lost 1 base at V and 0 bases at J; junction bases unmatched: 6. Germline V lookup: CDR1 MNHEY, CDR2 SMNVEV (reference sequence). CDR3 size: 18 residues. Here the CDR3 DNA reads TGTGCCAGCAGTTTATTGATAGCGGGTAGCTCTGGGGCCAACGTCCTGACTTTC. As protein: CASSLLIAGSSGANVLTF.

CDR3 loop: CASSIGTGGWGNTEAFF. The CDR3 nucleotides are TGTGCCAGTAGTATAGGCACAGGGGGCTGGGGAAACACTGAAGCTTTCTTT. The rearrangement joins TRBV19 to TRBJ1-1; 9 bases fit TRBD1. V gave up 1 base and J gave up 2 bases; unmatched junction bases: 8. CDR3 size: 17 residues. Germline V gene lookup returns CDR1 LNHDA and CDR2 SQIVND (reference sequence).

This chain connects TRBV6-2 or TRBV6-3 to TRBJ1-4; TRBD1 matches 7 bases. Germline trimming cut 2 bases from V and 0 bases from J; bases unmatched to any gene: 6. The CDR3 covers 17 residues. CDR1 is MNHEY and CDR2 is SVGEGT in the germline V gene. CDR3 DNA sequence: TGTGCCAGCAGTTACACCTCCGGGACAGCAACTAATGAAAAACTGTTTTTT. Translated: CASSYTSGTATNEKLFF.

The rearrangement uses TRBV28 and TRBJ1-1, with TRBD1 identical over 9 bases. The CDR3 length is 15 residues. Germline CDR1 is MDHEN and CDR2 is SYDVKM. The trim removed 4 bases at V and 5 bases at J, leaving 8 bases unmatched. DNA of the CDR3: TGTGCCAGCAGTTCGTCGACAGGGGGATCGACTGAAGCTTTCTTT. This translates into CASSSSTGGSTEAFF.

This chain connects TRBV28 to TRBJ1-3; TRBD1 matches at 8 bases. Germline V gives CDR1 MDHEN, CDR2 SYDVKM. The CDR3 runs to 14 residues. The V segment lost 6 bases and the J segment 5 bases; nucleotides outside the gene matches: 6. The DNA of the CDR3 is TGTGCCAGCAGACCAGGGGGCGACCGAAACACCATATATTTT. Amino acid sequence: CASRPGGDRNTIYF. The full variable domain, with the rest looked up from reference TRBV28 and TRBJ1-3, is DVKVTQSSRYLVKRTGEKVFLECVQDMDHENMFWYRQDPGLGLRLIYFSYDVKMKEKGDIPEGYSVSREKKERFSLILESASTNQTSMYLCASRPGGDRNTIYFGEGSWLTVV.

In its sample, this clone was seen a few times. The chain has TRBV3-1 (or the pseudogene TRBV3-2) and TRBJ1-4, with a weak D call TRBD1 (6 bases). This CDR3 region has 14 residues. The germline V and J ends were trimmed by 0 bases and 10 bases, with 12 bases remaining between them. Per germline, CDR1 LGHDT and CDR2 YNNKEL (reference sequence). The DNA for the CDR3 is TGTGCCAGCAGCCAAGATTTAGGGGGTGGAAAACTGTTTTTT. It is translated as CASSQDLGGGKLFF.

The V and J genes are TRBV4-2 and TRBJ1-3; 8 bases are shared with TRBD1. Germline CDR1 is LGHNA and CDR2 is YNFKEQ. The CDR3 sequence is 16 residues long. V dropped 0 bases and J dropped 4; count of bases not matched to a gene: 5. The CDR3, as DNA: TGTGCCAGCAGCCAAGAAAGGACAGGGCCCGGAAACACCATATATTTT. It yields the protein CASSQERTGPGNTIYF.

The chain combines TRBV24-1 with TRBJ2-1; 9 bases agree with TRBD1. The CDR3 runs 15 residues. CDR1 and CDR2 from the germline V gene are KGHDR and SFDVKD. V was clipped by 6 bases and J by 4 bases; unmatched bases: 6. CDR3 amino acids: CATSPFGTGYNEQFF. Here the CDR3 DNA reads TGTGCCACCAGTCCTTTTGGGACAGGGTACAATGAGCAGTTCTTC.

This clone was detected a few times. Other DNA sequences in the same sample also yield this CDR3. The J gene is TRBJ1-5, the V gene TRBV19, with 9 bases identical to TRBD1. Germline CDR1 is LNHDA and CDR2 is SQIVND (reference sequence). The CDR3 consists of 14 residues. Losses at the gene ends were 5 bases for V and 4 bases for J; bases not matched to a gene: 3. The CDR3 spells CASSLQGANQPQHF. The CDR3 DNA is TGTGCCAGTAGTCTACAGGGGGCTAATCAGCCCCAGCATTTT.

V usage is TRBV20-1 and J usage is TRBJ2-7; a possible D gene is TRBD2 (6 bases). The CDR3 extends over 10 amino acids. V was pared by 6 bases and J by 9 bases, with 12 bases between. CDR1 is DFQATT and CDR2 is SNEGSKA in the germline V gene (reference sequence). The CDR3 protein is CSARRTMQYF. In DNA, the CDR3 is TGCAGTGCCAGACGGACTATGCAGTACTTC.